This T cell receptor beta chain was retrieved from a study of T cells in Graves' hyperthyroidism and ophthalmopathy. There are 14 residues in the CDR3. With V trimmed by 8 bases and J by 3 bases, 5 bases remained unmatched. Germline loops: CDR1 LNHNV, CDR2 YYDKDF (reference sequence). Researchers took RNA transcripts and amplified the TCR beta CDR3 regions from them. First-round RT-PCR targeting the TCR CDR3 was performed with the HTBI primer set. Via MiXCR, TCRdb re-called the multiplex PCR reads, giving one row per CDR3 protein. This table has 500,000 to 800,000 distinct CDR3 sequences, about 45% appearing once. Investigators excluded patients with uncontrolled infection, other autoimmune disease, pregnancy or lactation. As to this clonotype: Its cognate antigen is unknown. A much larger clonotype is one base distant, so this may be a read error.

Study observations and caveats: Separation of ophthalmopathy from stable hyperthyroidism was achieved by a 13 V-J model.

This sequence originates from an adult man with Graves' disease, either hyperthyroidism or ophthalmopathy (not recorded which). The chain uses TRBV15 and TRBJ1-1; TRBD1 agrees at 11 bases. The sample comprised peripheral blood or thyroid tissue (not recorded which). In DNA form, the CDR3 reads TGTGCCACCCGCCGGGACAGGGGGGACACTGAAGCTTTCTTT. Translating it yields CATRRDRGDTEAFF. The variable domain in full, completed from reference TRBV15 and TRBJ1-1, reads DAMVIQNPRYQVTQFGKPVTLSCSQTLNHNVMYWYQQKSSQAPKLLFHYYDKDFNNEADTPDNFQSRRPNTSFCFLDIRSPGLGDTAMYLCATRRDRGDTEAFFGQGTRLTVV.